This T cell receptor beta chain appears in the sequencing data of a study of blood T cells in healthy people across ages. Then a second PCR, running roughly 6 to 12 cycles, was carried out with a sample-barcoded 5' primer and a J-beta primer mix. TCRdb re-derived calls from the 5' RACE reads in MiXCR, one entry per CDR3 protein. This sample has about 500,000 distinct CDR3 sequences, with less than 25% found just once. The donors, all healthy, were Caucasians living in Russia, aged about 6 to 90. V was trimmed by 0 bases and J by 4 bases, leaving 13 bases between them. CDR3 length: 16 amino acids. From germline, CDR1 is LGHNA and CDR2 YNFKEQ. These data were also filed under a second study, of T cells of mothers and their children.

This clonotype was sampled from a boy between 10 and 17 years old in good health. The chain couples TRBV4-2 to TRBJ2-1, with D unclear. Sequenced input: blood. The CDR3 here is CASSQDLGSLYNEQFF. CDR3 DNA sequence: TGTGCCAGCAGCCAAGATCTCGGCTCTCTATACAATGAGCAGTTCTTC.